This TCR beta chain was recovered during a study of blood T cells in healthy people across ages. About this clonotype itself: Since the CDR3 does not end with the conserved phenylalanine or tryptophan, this likely comes from a read error.

A J-beta primer mix and a sample-barcoded 5' primer were used in a second PCR of roughly 7 to 12 cycles. TCRdb reanalysed the 5' RACE reads using MiXCR and keeps one entry per CDR3 protein. The table includes 600,000 to 800,000 distinct CDR3 sequences, roughly 21% detected once. The CDR3 contains 13 residues. The germline gives CDR1 DFQATT, CDR2 SNEGSKA (reference sequence). The sequence was obtained from a man between 65 and 85 years old in good health. The sequenced sample was blood. J is TRBJ1-1 and V is TRBV20-1, with TRBD1 matching 7 bases. The CDR3 DNA follows: TGCAGCGCCATGGACAGGCCTAACACTGAAGCTTTCTTG. Translating it yields CSAMDRPNTEAFL.